The present T cell receptor (beta chain) was sequenced within a study of T cell responses to AZD1222 COVID-19 vaccine. Here immunoSEQ multiplex PCR was the method, and the copy in TCRdb shows in-frame clones only, minus some. This table has roughly 100,000 clones, approximately 89% appearing once. Whole-study results and caveats: At baseline, seropositivity was found in only a handful of AZD1222 recipients. Across the whole spike, CD4 TCRs peaked at regions 160-218 and 743-854. Clonal diversity was possibly underestimated; the donors were predominantly white British and more often female.

V was cut by 3 bases and J by 2 bases, with 7 bases left in between. In germline, CDR1 is SNHLY, CDR2 FYNNEI. This CDR3 is 13 amino acids long. In regard to this clone: What it recognizes is unknown.

Pooling was applied to second doses at about 4 or about 12 weeks. The TCR comes from an adult who received the AZD1222 COVID-19 vaccine. The chain is built from TRBV2 and TRBJ1-2; a possible D gene is TRBD1 (5 bases). Sequencing was performed on peripheral blood, taken 28 days after the second AZD1222 dose. CDR3 coding DNA: TGTGCCAGCAGTGAGGCAGGGAACTATGGCTACACCTTC. Residues: CASSEAGNYGYTF.